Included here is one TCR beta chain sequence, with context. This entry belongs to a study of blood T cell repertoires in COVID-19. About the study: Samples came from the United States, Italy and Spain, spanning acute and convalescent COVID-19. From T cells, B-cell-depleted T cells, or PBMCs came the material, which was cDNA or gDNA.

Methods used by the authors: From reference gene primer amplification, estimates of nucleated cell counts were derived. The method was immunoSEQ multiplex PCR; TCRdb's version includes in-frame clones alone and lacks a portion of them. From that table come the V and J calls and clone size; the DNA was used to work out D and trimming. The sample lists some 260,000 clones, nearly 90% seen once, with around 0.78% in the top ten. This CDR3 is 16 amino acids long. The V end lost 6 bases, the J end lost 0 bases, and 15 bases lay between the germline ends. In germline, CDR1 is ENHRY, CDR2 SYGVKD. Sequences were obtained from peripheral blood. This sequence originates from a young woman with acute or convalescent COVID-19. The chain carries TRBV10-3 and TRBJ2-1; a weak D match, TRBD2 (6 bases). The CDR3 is CAISTPSASSYNEQFF. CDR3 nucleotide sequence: TGTGCCATCAGCACCCCTAGCGCCTCCTCCTACAATGAGCAGTTCTTC.